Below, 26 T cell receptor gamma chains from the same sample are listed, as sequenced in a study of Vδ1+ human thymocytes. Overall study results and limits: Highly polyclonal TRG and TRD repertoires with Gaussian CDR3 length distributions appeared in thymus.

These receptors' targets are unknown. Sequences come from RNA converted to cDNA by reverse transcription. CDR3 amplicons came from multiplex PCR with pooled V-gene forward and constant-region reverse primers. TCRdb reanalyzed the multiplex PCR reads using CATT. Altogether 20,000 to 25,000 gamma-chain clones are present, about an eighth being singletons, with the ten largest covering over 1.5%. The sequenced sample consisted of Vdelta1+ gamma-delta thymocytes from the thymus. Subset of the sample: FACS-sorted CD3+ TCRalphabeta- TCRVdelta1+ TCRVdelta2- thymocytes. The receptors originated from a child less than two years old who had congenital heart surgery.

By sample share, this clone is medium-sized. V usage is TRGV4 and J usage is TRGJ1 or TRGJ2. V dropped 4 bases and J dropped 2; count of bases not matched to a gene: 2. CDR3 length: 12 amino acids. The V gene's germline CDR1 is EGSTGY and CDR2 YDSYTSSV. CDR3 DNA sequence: TGTGCCACCTGGGACCATTATTATAAGAAACTCTTT. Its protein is CATWDHYYKKLF.

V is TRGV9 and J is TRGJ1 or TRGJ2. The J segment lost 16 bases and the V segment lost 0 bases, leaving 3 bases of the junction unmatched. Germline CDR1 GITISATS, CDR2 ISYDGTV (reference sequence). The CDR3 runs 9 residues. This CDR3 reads CALWEVVLF. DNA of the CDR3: TGTGCCTTGTGGGAGGTGGTGCTCTTT.

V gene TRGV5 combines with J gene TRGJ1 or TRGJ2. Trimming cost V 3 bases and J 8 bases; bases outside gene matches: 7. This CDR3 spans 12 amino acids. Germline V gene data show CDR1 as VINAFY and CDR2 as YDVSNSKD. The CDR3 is CATWDDRNKKLF. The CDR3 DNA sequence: TGTGCCACCTGGGACGACAGGAATAAGAAACTCTTT.

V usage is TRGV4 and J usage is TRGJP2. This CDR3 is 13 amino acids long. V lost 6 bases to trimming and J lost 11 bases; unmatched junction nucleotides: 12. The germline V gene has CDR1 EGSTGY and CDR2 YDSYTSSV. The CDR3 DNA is TGTGCCACCTGGAACGACATGGTGTGGATCAAGACGTTT. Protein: CATWNDMVWIKTF.

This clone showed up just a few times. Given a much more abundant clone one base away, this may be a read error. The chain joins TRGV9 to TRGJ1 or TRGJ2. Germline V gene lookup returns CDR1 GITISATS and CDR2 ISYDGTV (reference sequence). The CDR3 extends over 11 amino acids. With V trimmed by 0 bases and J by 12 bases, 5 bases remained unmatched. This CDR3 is CALWEVHTKLF. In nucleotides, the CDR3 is TGTGCCTTGTGGGAGGTGCATACGAAACTCTTT.

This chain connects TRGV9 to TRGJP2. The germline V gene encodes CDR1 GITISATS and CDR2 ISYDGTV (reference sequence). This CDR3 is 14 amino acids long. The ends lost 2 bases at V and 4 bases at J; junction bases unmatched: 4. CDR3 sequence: CALWEDLSDWIKTF. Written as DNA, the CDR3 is TGTGCCTTGTGGGAGGACCTTAGTGATTGGATCAAGACGTTT.

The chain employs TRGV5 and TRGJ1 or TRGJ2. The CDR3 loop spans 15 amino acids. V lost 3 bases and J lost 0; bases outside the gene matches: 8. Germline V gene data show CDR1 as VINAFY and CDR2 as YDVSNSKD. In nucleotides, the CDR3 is TGTGCCACCTGGGACGGAATTTCGAATTATTATAAGAAACTCTTT. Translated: CATWDGISNYYKKLF.

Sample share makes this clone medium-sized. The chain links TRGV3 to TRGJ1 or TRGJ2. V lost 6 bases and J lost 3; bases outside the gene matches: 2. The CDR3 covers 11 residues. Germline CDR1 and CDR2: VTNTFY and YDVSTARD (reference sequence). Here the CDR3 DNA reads TGTGCCACCTGGTTTTATTATAAGAAACTCTTT. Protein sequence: CATWFYYKKLF.

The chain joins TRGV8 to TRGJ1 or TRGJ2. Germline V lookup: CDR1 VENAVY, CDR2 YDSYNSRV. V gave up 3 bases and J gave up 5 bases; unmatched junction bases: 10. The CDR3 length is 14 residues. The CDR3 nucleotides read TGTGCCACCTGGGATGTTGGTTATCATTATAAGAAACTCTTT. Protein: CATWDVGYHYKKLF.

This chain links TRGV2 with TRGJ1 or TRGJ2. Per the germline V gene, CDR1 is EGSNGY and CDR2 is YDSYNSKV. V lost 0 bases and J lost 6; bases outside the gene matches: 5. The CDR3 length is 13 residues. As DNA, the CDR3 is TGTGCCACCTGGGACGGGCGCTGTTATAAGAAACTCTTT. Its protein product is CATWDGRCYKKLF.

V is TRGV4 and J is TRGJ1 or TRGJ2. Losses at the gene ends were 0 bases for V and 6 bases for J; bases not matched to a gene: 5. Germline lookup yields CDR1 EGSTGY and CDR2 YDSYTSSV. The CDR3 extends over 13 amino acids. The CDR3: CATWDGRAYKKLF. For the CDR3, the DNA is TGTGCCACCTGGGATGGGCGGGCTTATAAGAAACTCTTT.

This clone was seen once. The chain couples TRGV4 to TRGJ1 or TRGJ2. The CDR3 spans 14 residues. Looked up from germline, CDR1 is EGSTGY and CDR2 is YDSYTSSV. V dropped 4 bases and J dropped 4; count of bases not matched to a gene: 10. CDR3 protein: CATWDGQEYYKKLF. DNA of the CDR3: TGTGCCACCTGGGACGGGCAGGAATATTATAAGAAACTCTTT.

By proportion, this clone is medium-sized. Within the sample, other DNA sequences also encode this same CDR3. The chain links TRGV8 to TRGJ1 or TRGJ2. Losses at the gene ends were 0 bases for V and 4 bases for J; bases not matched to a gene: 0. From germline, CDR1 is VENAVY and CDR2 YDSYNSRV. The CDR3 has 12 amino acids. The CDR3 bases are TGTGCCACCTGGGATAGGTATTATAAGAAACTCTTT. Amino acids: CATWDRYYKKLF.

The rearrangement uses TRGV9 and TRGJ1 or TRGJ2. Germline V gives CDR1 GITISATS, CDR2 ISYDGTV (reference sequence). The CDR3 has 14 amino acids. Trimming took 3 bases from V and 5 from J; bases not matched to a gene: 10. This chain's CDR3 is CALWEFMKDYKKLF. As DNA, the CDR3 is TGTGCCTTGTGGGAGTTTATGAAAGATTATAAGAAACTCTTT.

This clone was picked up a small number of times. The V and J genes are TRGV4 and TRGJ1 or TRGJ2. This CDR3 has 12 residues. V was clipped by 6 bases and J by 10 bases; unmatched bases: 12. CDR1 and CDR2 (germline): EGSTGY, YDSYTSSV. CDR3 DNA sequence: TGTGCCACCTGGAAGTCTTGGCACAAGAAACTCTTT. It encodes CATWKSWHKKLF.

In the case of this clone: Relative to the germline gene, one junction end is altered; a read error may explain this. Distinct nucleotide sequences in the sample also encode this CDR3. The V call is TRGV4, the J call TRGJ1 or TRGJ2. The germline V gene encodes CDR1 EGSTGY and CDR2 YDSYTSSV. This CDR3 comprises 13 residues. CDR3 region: CATWNGPRYKKLF. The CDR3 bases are TGTGCCACCTGGAATGGGCCCAGGTATAAGAAACTCTTT.

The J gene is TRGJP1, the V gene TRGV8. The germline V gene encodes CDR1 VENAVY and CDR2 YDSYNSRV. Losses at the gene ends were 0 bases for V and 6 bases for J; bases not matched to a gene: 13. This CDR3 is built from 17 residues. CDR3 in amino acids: CATWDRRGVIPGWFKIF. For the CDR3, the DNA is TGTGCCACCTGGGATAGGCGGGGGGTTATCCCTGGTTGGTTCAAGATATTT.

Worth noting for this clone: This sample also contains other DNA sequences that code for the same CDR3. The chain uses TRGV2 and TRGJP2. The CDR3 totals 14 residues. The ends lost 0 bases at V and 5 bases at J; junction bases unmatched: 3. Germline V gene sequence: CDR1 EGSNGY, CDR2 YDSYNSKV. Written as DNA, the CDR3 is TGTGCCACCTGGGACGGGCCCAGTGATTGGATCAAGACGTTT. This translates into CATWDGPSDWIKTF.

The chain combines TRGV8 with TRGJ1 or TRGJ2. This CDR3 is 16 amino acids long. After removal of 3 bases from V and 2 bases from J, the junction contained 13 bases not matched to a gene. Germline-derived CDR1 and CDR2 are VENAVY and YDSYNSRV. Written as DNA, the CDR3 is TGTGCCACCTGGGATCCCTATCGCCAAGATTATTATAAGAAACTCTTT. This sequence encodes CATWDPYRQDYYKKLF.

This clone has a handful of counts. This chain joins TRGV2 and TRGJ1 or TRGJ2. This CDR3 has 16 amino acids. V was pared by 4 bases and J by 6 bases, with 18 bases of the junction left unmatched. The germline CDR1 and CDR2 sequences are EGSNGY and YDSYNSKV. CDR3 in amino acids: CATWDAPTGGGYKKLF. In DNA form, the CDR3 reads TGTGCCACCTGGGATGCGCCCACCGGGGGGGGTTATAAGAAACTCTTT.

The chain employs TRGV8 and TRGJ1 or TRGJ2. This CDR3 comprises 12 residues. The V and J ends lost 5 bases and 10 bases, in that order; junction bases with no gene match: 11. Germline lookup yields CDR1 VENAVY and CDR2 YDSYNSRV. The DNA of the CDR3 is TGTGCCACCTGGGCCGTAGGGAGGAAGAAACTCTTT. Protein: CATWAVGRKKLF.

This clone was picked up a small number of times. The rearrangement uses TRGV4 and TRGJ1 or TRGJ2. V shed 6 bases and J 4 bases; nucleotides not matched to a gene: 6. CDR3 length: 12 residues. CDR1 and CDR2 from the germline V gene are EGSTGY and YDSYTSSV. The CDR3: CATWNPYYKKLF. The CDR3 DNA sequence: TGTGCCACCTGGAACCCGTATTATAAGAAACTCTTT.

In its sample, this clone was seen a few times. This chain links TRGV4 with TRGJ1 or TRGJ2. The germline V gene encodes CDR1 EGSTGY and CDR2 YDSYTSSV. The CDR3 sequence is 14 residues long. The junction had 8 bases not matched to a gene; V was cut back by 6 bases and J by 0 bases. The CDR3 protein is CATWKRRNYYKKLF. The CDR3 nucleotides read TGTGCCACCTGGAAGAGGAGGAATTATTATAAGAAACTCTTT.

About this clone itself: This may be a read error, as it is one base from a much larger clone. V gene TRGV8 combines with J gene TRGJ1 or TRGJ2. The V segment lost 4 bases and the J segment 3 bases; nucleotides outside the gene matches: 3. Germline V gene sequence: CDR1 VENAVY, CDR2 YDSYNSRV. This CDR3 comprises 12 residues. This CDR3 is CATWESYYKKLF. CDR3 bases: TGTGCCACCTGGGAAAGTTATTATAAGAAACTCTTT.

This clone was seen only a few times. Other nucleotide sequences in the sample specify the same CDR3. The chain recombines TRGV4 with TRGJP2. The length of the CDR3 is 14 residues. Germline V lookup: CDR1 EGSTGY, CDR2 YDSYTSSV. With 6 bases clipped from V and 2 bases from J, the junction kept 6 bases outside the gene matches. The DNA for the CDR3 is TGTGCCACCTGGATTTTCAGTAGTGATTGGATCAAGACGTTT. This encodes CATWIFSSDWIKTF.

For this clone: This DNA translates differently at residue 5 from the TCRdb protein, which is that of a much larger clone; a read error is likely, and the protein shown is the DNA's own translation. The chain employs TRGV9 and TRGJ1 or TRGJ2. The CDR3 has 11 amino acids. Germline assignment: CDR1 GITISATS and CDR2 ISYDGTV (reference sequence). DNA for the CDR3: TGTGCCTTGTGGGCGGTGCGTAGGAAACTCTTT. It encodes CALWAVRRKLF.